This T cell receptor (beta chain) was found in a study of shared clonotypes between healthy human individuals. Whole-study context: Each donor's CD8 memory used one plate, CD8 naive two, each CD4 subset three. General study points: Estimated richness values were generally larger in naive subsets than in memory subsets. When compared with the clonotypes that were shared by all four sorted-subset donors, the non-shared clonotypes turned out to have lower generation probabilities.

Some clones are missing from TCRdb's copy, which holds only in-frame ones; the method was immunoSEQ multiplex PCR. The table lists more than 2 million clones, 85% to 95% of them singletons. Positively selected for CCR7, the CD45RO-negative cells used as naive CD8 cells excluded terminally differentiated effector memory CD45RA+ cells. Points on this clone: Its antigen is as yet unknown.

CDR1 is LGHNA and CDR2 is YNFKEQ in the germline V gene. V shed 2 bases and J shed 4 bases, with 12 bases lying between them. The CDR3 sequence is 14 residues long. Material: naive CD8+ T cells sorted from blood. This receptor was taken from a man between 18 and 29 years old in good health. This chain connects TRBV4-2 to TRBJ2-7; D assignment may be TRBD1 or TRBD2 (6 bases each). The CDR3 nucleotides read TGTGCCAGCAGCCAACCGACTAGGGGGTACGAGCAGTACTTC. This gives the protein CASSQPTRGYEQYF.